Shown below are 31 T cell receptor beta chains from a single sample sequenced in a study of CD8 T cells in ankylosing spondylitis. Points from the study as a whole: About 8 highly homologous variants made up a TCR beta motif that seemed to typify ankylosing spondylitis blood.

TCRdb re-called the 5' RACE reads with MiXCR, one entry per CDR3 protein. The sample gives over 450,000 distinct CDR3 sequences, roughly 13% of which show up once; 6.8% is in the top ten. Antigens for these TCRs are unknown. What was sequenced was blood, either unsorted or a sorted T cell fraction (not recorded which). These receptors originate from a male donor with ankylosing spondylitis.

The chain has TRBV4-2 and TRBJ2-1, with 13 bases lining up with TRBD2. Trimming at V came to 0 bases and at J to 10 bases, leaving 9 bases not matched to a gene. Germline CDR1 is LGHNA and CDR2 is YNFKEQ. CDR3 length equals 17 residues. The CDR3 sequence is CASSQELGGTSGNEQFF. The DNA of the CDR3 is TGTGCCAGCAGCCAAGAATTAGGGGGGACTAGCGGGAACGAGCAGTTCTTC.

The V and J genes are TRBV20-1 and TRBJ2-7; D is possibly TRBD1 (6 bases). Germline V CDR1 and CDR2: DFQATT, SNEGSKA (reference sequence). CDR3 size: 13 residues. Trimming stripped 0 bases from V and 5 bases from J, with 11 bases between. CDR3 bases: TGCAGTGCTAGAGATACAGGGAGCCACGAGCAGTACGTC. It is translated as CSARDTGSHEQYV.

This clonotype was recorded many times. The chain couples TRBV9 to TRBJ1-3; D is ambiguous. The ends were cut back, 0 bases at V and 8 bases at J, with 12 bases in the middle. The germline gives CDR1 SGDLS, CDR2 YYNGEE. CDR3 size: 14 residues. CDR3 residues: CASSVGVRSDTIYF. The CDR3 nucleotides are TGTGCCAGCAGCGTAGGAGTCAGGTCGGACACCATATATTTT.

A note on this clonotype: This may arise from a read error, as a much more abundant clone is one base away. Since the CDR3 does not end with the conserved phenylalanine or tryptophan, this likely comes from a read error. The chain has TRBV12-3 or TRBV12-4 and TRBJ2-1; no clear D gene. Trimming pared 6 bases from V and 7 bases from J, leaving 13 bases between. CDR3 size: 13 residues. The CDR3 sequence is CASRDEPGNEQFS. As DNA, the CDR3 is TGTGCCAGCAGGGATGAGCCAGGTAATGAGCAGTTCTCC.

This clonotype was counted ten times or more. V is TRBV5-1 and J is TRBJ2-2; unclear D gene. Germline CDR1 and CDR2: SGHRS and YFSETQ. With 4 bases removed from V and 0 bases from J, the gap between germline ends came to 19 bases. This CDR3 is built from 18 residues. CDR3 sequence reads: CASSIGIISLANTGELFF. In nucleotides, the CDR3 is TGCGCCAGCAGCATTGGTATTATCTCACTTGCGAACACCGGGGAGCTGTTTTTT.

In its sample, this clonotype was seen a few times. The chain combines TRBV6-6 with TRBJ2-1; D perhaps matches TRBD1 (6 bases). Germline V lookup: CDR1 MNHNY, CDR2 SVGAGI (reference sequence). V was clipped by 4 bases and J by 10 bases, with 14 bases between them. This CDR3 is 13 amino acids long. CDR3 nucleotide sequence: TGTGCCAGCAGTTTTCAAAAGGACAGAGAGCAGTTCTTC. Protein product: CASSFQKDREQFF.

This clonotype appeared many times. V and J are TRBV5-5 and TRBJ1-4; D might be TRBD1 (5 bases). Per germline, CDR1 SGHKS and CDR2 YYEKEE (reference sequence). V was cut by 4 bases and J by 2 bases, with 9 bases left in between. The length of the CDR3 is 14 residues. The CDR3 spells CASSPGLTNEKLFF. The DNA for the CDR3 is TGTGCCAGCAGCCCAGGGTTGACTAATGAAAAACTGTTTTTT. Together with reference TRBV5-5 and TRBJ1-4, the CDR3 gives the full variable domain: DAGVTQSPTHLIKTRGQQVTLRCSPISGHKSVSWYQQVLGQGPQFIFQYYEKEERGRGNFPDRFSARQFPNYSSELNVNALLLGDSALYLCASSPGLTNEKLFFGSGTQLSVL.

The V call is TRBV4-2, the J call TRBJ2-5; D is ambiguous. V was trimmed by 0 bases and J by 4 bases, leaving 9 bases between them. The CDR3 is 14 residues long. Germline CDR1 and CDR2: LGHNA and YNFKEQ. This CDR3 reads CASSQEWAAETQYF. Written as DNA, the CDR3 is TGTGCCAGCAGCCAAGAGTGGGCGGCAGAGACCCAGTACTTC.

This clonotype was seen a handful of times. This chain joins TRBV29-1 and TRBJ2-1; D unresolved. Germline V gene data show CDR1 as SQVTM and CDR2 as ANQGSEA. V shed 5 bases and J shed 4 bases, with 15 bases lying between them. This CDR3 contains 14 residues. The CDR3 reads CSVHTPGLYNEQFF. The CDR3 nucleotides read TGCAGCGTTCACACGCCGGGTCTTTACAATGAGCAGTTCTTC.

This clonotype appeared a few times. CDR3 sequence: CSANLLLAGGTRPYNEQFF. The CDR3 DNA is TGCAGTGCTAACTTATTGCTAGCGGGAGGAACCCGGCCCTACAATGAGCAGTTCTTC. The chain combines TRBV20-1 with TRBJ2-1; 11 nucleotides line up with TRBD2. Germline lookup yields CDR1 DFQATT and CDR2 SNEGSKA (reference sequence). There are 19 residues in the CDR3. The ends lost 4 bases at V and 2 bases at J; junction bases unmatched: 16.

In this sample, this clonotype turned up a few times. V gene TRBV29-1 combines with J gene TRBJ2-2; TRBD2 is a possible D gene (7 bases). Germline V gene lookup returns CDR1 SQVTM and CDR2 ANQGSEA. The CDR3 contains 15 residues. In DNA, the CDR3 is TGCACCGCTACGTGGGGGGGCCGGAACACCGGGGAGCTGTTTTTT. It specifies CTATWGGRNTGELFF.

The sample holds many counts of this clonotype. The chain combines TRBV12-3 or TRBV12-4 with TRBJ1-2; 7 nucleotides align to TRBD1. With 5 bases clipped from V and 7 bases from J, the junction kept 7 bases outside the gene matches. The CDR3 runs 13 residues. CDR3 in amino acids: CASSPPGQSGYTF. CDR3 bases: TGTGCCAGCAGTCCCCCGGGACAGTCTGGCTACACCTTC.

This rearrangement joins TRBV10-2 to TRBJ2-4, with 9 positions matching TRBD2. The CDR3 consists of 18 residues. Germline CDR1 reads WSHSY; CDR2 reads SAAADI. Trimming took 7 bases from V and 3 from J; bases not matched to a gene: 16. The CDR3 spells CASTLAGGAGGFKNIQYF. CDR3 DNA sequence: TGCGCCAGCACCCTCGCCGGGGGAGCGGGAGGTTTCAAAAACATTCAGTACTTC.

This chain joins TRBV20-1 and TRBJ1-1, with D uncertain. Germline V gene sequence: CDR1 DFQATT, CDR2 SNEGSKA (reference sequence). V was cut by 4 bases and J by 1 base, with 10 bases left in between. The CDR3 covers 13 residues. As DNA, the CDR3 is TGCAGTGCTAAGGCCCCAGAGAACACTGAAGCTTTCTTT. It is translated as CSAKAPENTEAFF.

The table lists this clonotype with many counts. The J gene is TRBJ1-5, the V gene TRBV7-8, with no clear D. Trimming shortened V by 6 bases and J by 6 bases, and 21 bases separated the two germline ends. The CDR3 runs to 16 residues. CDR1 SGHVS and CDR2 FQNEAQ come from the germline V gene. The CDR3 region has the DNA TGTGCCAGCAGTCAAGCCCGGGTTCAGGCATCTCAGCCCCAGCATTTT. Protein: CASSQARVQASQPQHF.

The chain carries TRBV7-2 and TRBJ2-1; 10 bases line up with TRBD2. Germline V CDR1 and CDR2: SGHTA, FQGNSA. There are 18 residues in the CDR3. With 2 bases clipped from V and 2 bases from J, the junction kept 9 bases outside the gene matches. CDR3 sequence reads: CASSLRLAGVAAYNEQFF. For the CDR3, the DNA is TGTGCCAGCAGCTTAAGGCTAGCGGGGGTCGCAGCCTACAATGAGCAGTTCTTC.

V gene TRBV29-1 combines with J gene TRBJ2-2, with a weak D call TRBD2 (6 bases). Per germline, CDR1 SQVTM and CDR2 ANQGSEA. The CDR3 is 12 residues long. This CDR3 is CSGASEAGELFF. The CDR3 coding sequence is TGCAGTGGGGCTAGCGAAGCCGGGGAGCTGTTTTTT.

This clonotype has a handful of counts. The J gene is TRBJ1-5, the V gene TRBV4-1; weak D call: TRBD1 (6 bases). The CDR3 runs to 15 residues. Trimming cost V 8 bases and J 0 bases, with 14 bases left between them. Germline values: CDR1 MGHRA, CDR2 YSYEKL. The CDR3 DNA is TGCGCCAGCGCCCGCCCAGGGGATAGCAATCAGCCCCAGCATTTT. As protein: CASARPGDSNQPQHF.

The chain is built from TRBV5-1 and TRBJ1-4; 7 nucleotides align to TRBD1. The CDR3 runs to 15 residues. The germline V gene encodes CDR1 SGHRS and CDR2 YFSETQ. J lost 0 bases, V lost 4 bases, and 3 bases had no gene match. The CDR3 spells CASSHGQATNEKLFF. DNA of the CDR3: TGCGCCAGCAGCCACGGACAGGCAACTAATGAAAAACTGTTTTTT.

The gene calls are TRBV20-1 and TRBJ2-2; 8 bases match TRBD2. J was trimmed by 6 bases and V by 5 bases; bases with no gene match: 17. The CDR3 is 17 amino acids. Looked up from germline, CDR1 is DFQATT and CDR2 is SNEGSKA (reference sequence). CDR3 in amino acids: CSAGTRLKPAPPGELFF. The DNA of the CDR3 is TGCAGTGCTGGGACTAGATTAAAACCCGCCCCCCCCGGGGAGCTGTTTTTT.

V is TRBV14 and J is TRBJ2-3; D is ambiguous. The V gene's germline CDR1 is SGHDN and CDR2 FVKESK. CDR3 length: 15 residues. V was pared by 3 bases and J by 0 bases, with 10 bases between. DNA for the CDR3: TGTGCCAGCAGCCATGGTGGGTTCAGCACAGATACGCAGTATTTT. It codes for CASSHGGFSTDTQYF.

The V call is TRBV30, the J call TRBJ1-2; TRBD1 is a possible D gene (6 bases). CDR1 is GTSNPN and CDR2 is SVGIG in the germline V gene (reference sequence). V lost 5 bases, J lost 0 bases, and 16 bases lay in between. There are 15 residues in the CDR3. The DNA of the CDR3 is TGTGCCTGGGCTGAGGGGGAAATCCCTAACTATGGCTACACCTTC. This encodes CAWAEGEIPNYGYTF.

V gene TRBV27 combines with J gene TRBJ1-2; TRBD1 matches 8 bases. The CDR3 runs to 15 residues. The V gene end was trimmed by 5 bases and the J gene end by 4 bases; junction bases not matched to a gene: 9. CDR1 is MNHEY, CDR2 SMNVEV, per germline (reference sequence). CDR3 loop: CASSPQGQVFYGYTF. CDR3 sequence (DNA): TGTGCCAGCAGTCCCCAGGGACAGGTCTTCTATGGCTACACCTTC.

This chain uses TRBV2 with TRBJ2-1; no definite D call. This CDR3 has 14 residues. Germline V gene sequence: CDR1 SNHLY, CDR2 FYNNEI. Trimming cost V 6 bases and J 0 bases, with 9 bases left between them. CDR3 nucleotides: TGTGCCAGCAGGATAGTATCCTCCTACAATGAGCAGTTCTTC. It translates to CASRIVSSYNEQFF.

The chain employs TRBV2 and TRBJ2-3; D may be TRBD1 (6 bases). The CDR3 spans 15 residues. From germline, CDR1 is SNHLY and CDR2 FYNNEI. The germline V and J ends were trimmed by 2 bases and 6 bases, with 15 bases remaining between them. CDR3 residues: CASSETTQGWDTQYF. The CDR3 DNA is TGTGCCAGCAGTGAAACCACGCAGGGGTGGGATACGCAGTATTTT.

The gene calls are TRBV3-1 and TRBJ1-2; D not resolved. Germline V gives CDR1 LGHDT, CDR2 YNNKEL (reference sequence). CDR3 length: 15 residues. V gave up 1 base and J gave up 0 bases, with 9 bases separating them. This CDR3 is CASSQVTSSNYGYTF. The CDR3 DNA follows: TGTGCCAGCAGCCAAGTGACATCATCTAACTATGGCTACACCTTC. Full variable domain (outside the CDR3, taken from reference TRBV3-1 and TRBJ1-2): DTAVSQTPKYLVTQMGNDKSIKCEQNLGHDTMYWYKQDSKKFLKIMFSYNNKELIINETVPNRFSPKSPDKAHLNLHINSLELGDSAVYFCASSQVTSSNYGYTFGSGTRLTVV.

V is TRBV3-1 and J is TRBJ2-1, with no clear D. The CDR3 has 12 amino acids. Trimming pared 4 bases from V and 12 bases from J, leaving 13 bases between. Per germline, CDR1 LGHDT and CDR2 YNNKEL (reference sequence). The CDR3 DNA reads as TGTGCCAGCAGCCCGCAATTCGCTGGGCAGTTCTTC. Encoded protein: CASSPQFAGQFF.

The genes are TRBV20-1 and TRBJ2-7; the match to TRBD2 covers 16 bases. V lost 3 bases, J lost 0 bases, and 11 bases stayed unmatched. The CDR3 extends over 19 amino acids. Germline-derived CDR1 and CDR2 are DFQATT and SNEGSKA (reference sequence). The CDR3 DNA reads TGCAGTGCTAGGGACATGGGACTAGCGGGAGGGTCAAGCTCCTACGAGCAGTACTTC. As protein: CSARDMGLAGGSSSYEQYF.

This clonotype has only a few counts. The J gene is TRBJ2-3, the V gene TRBV11-2; 8 nucleotides line up with TRBD1. Trimming took 5 bases from V and 4 from J; bases not matched to a gene: 5. The CDR3 consists of 14 residues. Germline V gives CDR1 SGHAT, CDR2 FQNNGV. The CDR3 sequence: CASSDPQGADTQYF. In nucleotides, the CDR3 is TGTGCCAGCAGCGACCCACAGGGGGCAGATACGCAGTATTTT.

This chain links TRBV30 with TRBJ2-5; D not resolved. The CDR3 runs 13 residues. The germline V gene has CDR1 GTSNPN and CDR2 SVGIG (reference sequence). Trimming removed 1 base from V and 1 base from J, with 7 bases in between. CDR3 in DNA: TGTGCCTGGAGTGAGGGTATCCAAGAGACCCAGTACTTC. Protein: CAWSEGIQETQYF.

CDR3 sequence reads: CASSLKDRVEQYF. As DNA, the CDR3 is TGTGCCAGCAGCTTAAAGGACAGGGTCGAGCAGTACTTC. V and J are TRBV7-9 and TRBJ2-7; 8 bases are a match to TRBD1. V was pared by 2 bases and J by 6 bases, with 3 bases of the junction left unmatched. This CDR3 contains 13 residues. Germline assignment: CDR1 SEHNR and CDR2 FQNEAQ (reference sequence).